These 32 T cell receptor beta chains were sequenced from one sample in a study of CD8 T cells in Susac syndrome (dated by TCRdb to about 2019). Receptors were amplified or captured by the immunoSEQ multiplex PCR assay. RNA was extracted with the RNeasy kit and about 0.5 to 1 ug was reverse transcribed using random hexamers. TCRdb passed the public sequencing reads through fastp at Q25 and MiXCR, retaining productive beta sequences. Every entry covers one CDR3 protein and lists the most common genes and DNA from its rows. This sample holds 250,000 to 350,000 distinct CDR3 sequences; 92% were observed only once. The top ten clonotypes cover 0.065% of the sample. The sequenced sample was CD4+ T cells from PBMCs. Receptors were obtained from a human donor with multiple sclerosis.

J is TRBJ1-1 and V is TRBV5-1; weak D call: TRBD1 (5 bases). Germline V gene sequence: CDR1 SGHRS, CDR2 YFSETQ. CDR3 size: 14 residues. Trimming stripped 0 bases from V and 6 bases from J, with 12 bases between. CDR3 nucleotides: TGCGCCAGCAGCTTGGGACACGAAGGGGCTGAAGCTTTCTTT. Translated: CASSLGHEGAEAFF.

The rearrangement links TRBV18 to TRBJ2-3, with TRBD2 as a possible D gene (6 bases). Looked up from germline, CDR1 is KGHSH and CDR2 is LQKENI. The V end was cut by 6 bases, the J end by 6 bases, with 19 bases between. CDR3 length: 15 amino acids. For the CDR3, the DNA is TGTGCCAGCTCCCAAGGTTTAGCGGCTACGGATACGCAGTATTTT. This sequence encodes CASSQGLAATDTQYF.

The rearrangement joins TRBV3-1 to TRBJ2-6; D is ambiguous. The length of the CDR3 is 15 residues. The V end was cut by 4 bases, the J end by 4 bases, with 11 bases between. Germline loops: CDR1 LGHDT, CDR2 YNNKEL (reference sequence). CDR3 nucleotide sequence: TGTGCCAGCAGCCGGGCGTTTACAGGGGCCAACGTCCTGACTTTC. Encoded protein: CASSRAFTGANVLTF. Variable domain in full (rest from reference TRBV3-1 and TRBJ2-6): DTAVSQTPKYLVTQMGNDKSIKCEQNLGHDTMYWYKQDSKKFLKIMFSYNNKELIINETVPNRFSPKSPDKAHLNLHINSLELGDSAVYFCASSRAFTGANVLTFGAGSRLTVL.

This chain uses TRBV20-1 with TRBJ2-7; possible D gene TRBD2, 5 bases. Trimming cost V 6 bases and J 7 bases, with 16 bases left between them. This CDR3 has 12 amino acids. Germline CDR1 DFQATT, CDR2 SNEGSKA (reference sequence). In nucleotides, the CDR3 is TGCAGTGCCCCCGCGGGCCTGTCGGAGCAGTACTTC. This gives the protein CSAPAGLSEQYF.

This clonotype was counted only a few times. The DNA for the CDR3 is TGTGCCAGCAGCCCCGAGCGGATCACAGATACGCAGTATTTT. It translates to CASSPERITDTQYF. The chain has TRBV7-2 and TRBJ2-3; possible D gene TRBD2, 5 bases. Trimming stripped 5 bases from V and 2 bases from J, with 11 bases between. The CDR3 has 14 residues. Germline V gene sequence: CDR1 SGHTA, CDR2 FQGNSA.

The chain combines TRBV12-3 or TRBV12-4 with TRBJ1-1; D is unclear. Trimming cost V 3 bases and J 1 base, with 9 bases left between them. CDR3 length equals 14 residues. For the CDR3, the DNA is TGTGCCAGCAGTTTCTTAGCAGGGAACACTGAAGCTTTCTTT. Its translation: CASSFLAGNTEAFF.

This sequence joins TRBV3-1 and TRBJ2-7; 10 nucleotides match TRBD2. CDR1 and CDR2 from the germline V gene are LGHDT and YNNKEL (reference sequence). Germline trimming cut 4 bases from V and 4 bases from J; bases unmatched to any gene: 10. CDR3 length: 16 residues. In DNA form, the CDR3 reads TGTGCCAGCAGCCGAAAAGCGGGGGGGCCAGTGTACGAGCAGTACTTC. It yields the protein CASSRKAGGPVYEQYF.

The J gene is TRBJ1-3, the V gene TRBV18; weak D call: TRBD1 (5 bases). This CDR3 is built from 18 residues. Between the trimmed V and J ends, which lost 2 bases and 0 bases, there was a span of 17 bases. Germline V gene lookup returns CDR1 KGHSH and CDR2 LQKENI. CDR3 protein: CASSPISAGTSSGNTIYF. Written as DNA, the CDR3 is TGTGCCAGCTCACCAATCTCCGCAGGGACGTCCTCTGGAAACACCATATATTTT.

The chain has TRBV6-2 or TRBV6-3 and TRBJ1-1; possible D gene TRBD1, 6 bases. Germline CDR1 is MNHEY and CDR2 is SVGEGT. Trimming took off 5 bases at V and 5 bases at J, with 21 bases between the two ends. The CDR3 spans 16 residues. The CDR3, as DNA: TGTGCCAGCAGTATCGCCGTCGTCAGGGGAAAAACTGAAGCTTTCTTT. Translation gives CASSIAVVRGKTEAFF.

The CDR3 region is CASRGSSYNSPLHF. CDR3 bases: TGTGCCAGCCGGGGGAGCTCCTATAATTCACCCCTCCACTTT. This chain links TRBV7-9 with TRBJ1-6, with a weak D call TRBD1 (5 bases). V lost 8 bases and J 0 bases, leaving 8 bases between the germline ends. The CDR3 runs to 14 residues. Germline loops: CDR1 SEHNR, CDR2 FQNEAQ (reference sequence).

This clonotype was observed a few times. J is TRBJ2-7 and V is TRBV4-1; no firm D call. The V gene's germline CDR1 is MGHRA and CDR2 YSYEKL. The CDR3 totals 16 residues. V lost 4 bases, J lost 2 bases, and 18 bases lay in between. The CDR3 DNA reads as TGCGCCAGCAGCCCACAGAAAGGTCAGCAAGCCTACGAGCAGTACTTC. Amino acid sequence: CASSPQKGQQAYEQYF.

In DNA, the CDR3 is TGCGCCAGCAGCTTCGGACAGGGATCCGAGACCCAGTACTTC. It is translated as CASSFGQGSETQYF. The chain combines TRBV5-1 with TRBJ2-5; TRBD1 matches at 8 bases. Looked up from germline, CDR1 is SGHRS and CDR2 is YFSETQ. V shed 2 bases and J 5 bases; nucleotides not matched to a gene: 5. CDR3 length: 14 amino acids.

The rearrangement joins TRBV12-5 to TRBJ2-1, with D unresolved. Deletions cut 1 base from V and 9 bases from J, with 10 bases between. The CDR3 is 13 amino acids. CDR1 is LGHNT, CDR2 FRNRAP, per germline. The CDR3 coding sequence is TGTGCTAGTGGTTTGGGGGATGACACTGAGCAGTTCTTC. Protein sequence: CASGLGDDTEQFF. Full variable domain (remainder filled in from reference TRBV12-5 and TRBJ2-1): DARVTQTPRHKVTEMGQEVTMRCQPILGHNTVFWYRQTMMQGLELLAYFRNRAPLDDSGMPKDRFSAEMPDATLATLKIQPSEPRDSAVYFCASGLGDDTEQFFGPGTRLTVL.

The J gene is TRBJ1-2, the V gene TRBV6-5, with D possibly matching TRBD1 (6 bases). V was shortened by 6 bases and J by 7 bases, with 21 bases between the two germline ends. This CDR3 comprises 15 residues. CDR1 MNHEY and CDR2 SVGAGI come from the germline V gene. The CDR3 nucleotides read TGTGCCAGCAGGAGAATATCCCAGGCCAGGGGTGGCTACACCTTC. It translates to CASRRISQARGGYTF.

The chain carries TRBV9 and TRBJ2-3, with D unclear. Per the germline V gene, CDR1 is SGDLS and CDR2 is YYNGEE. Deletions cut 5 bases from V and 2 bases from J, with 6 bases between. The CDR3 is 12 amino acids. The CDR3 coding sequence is TGTGCCAGCAGTAGGGTCACAGATACGCAGTATTTT. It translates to CASSRVTDTQYF.

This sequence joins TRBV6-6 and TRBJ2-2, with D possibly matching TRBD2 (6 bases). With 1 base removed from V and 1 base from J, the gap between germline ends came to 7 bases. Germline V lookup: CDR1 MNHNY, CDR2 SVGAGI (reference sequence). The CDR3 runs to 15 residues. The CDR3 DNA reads TGTGCCAGCAGTTACTATAGCGGGAACACCGGGGAGCTGTTTTTT. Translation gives CASSYYSGNTGELFF.

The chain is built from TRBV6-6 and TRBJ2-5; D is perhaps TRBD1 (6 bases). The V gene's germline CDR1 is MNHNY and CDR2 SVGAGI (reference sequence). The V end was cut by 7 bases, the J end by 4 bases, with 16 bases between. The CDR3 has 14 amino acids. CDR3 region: CASTKQGPAETQYF. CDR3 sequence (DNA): TGTGCCAGCACAAAACAGGGTCCAGCAGAGACCCAGTACTTC.

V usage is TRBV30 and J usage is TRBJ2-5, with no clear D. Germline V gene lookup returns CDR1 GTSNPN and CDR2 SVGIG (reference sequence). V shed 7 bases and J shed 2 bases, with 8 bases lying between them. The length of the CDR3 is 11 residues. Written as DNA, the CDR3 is TGTGCCTTAACTGAGCAAGAGACCCAGTACTTC. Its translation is CALTEQETQYF.

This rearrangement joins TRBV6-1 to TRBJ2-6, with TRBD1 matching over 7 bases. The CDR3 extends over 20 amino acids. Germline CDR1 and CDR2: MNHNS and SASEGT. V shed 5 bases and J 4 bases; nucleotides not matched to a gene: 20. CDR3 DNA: TGTGCCAGCAGTATTTCCACGCTACGGACAGGTACGGGAGGGGCCAACGTCCTGACTTTC. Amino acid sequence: CASSISTLRTGTGGANVLTF.

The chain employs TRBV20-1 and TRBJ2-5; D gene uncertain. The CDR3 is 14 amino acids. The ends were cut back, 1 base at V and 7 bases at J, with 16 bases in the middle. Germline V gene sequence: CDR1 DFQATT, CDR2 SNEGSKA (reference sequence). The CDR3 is CSARVPAGGTTQYF. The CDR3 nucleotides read TGCAGTGCTAGAGTTCCCGCAGGTGGCACGACCCAGTACTTC.

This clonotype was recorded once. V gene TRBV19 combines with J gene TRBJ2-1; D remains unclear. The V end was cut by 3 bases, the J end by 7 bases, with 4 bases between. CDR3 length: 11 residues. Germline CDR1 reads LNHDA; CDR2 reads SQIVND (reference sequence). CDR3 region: CASSIGNEQFF. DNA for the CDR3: TGTGCCAGTAGTATTGGTAATGAGCAGTTCTTC. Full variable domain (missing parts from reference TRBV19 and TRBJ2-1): DGGITQSPKYLFRKEGQNVTLSCEQNLNHDAMYWYRQDPGQGLRLIYYSQIVNDFQKGDIAEGYSVSREKKESFPLTVTSAQKNPTAFYLCASSIGNEQFFGPGTRLTVL.

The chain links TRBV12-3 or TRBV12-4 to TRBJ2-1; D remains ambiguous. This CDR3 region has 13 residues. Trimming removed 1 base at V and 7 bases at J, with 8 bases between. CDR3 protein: CASSLEAPNEQFF. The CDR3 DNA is TGTGCCAGCAGTTTAGAGGCACCAAATGAGCAGTTCTTC.

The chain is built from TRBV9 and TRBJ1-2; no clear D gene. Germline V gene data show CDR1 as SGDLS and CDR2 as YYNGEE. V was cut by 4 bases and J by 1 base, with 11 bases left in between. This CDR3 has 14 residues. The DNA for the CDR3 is TGTGCCAGCAGCCAAAGCCATCTTAACTATGGCTACACCTTC. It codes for CASSQSHLNYGYTF.

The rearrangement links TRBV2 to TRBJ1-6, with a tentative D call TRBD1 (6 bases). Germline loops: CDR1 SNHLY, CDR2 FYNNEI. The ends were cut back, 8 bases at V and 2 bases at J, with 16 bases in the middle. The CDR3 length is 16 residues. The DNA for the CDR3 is TGTGCCAGCCGTTGGCAAGGGGGTACCTATAATTCACCCCTCCACTTT. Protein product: CASRWQGGTYNSPLHF. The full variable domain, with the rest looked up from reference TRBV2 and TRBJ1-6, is EPEVTQTPSHQVTQMGQEVILRCVPISNHLYFYWYRQILGQKVEFLVSFYNNEISEKSEIFDDQFSVERPDGSNFTLKIRSTKLEDSAMYFCASRWQGGTYNSPLHFGNGTRLTVT.

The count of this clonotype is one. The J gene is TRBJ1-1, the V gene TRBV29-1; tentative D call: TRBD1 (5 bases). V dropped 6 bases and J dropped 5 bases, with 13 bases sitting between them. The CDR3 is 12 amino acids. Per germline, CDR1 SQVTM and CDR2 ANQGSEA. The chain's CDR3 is CSVTQGRTEAFF. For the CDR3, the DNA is TGCAGCGTGACCCAGGGTAGAACTGAAGCTTTCTTT.

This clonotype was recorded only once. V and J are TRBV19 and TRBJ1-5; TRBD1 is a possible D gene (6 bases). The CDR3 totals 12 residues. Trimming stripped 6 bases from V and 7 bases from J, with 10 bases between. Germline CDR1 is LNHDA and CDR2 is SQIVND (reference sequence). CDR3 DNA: TGTGCCAGTAGACAGGGCGTACAGCCCCAGCATTTT. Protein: CASRQGVQPQHF. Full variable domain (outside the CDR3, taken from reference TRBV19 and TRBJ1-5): DGGITQSPKYLFRKEGQNVTLSCEQNLNHDAMYWYRQDPGQGLRLIYYSQIVNDFQKGDIAEGYSVSREKKESFPLTVTSAQKNPTAFYLCASRQGVQPQHFGDGTRLSIL.

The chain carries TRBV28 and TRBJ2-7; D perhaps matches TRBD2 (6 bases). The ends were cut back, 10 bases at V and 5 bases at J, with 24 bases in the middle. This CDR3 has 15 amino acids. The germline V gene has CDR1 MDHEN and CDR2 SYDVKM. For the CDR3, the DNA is TGTGCCACCATCAGCACCCCGGGGGTACCCCACGAGCAGTACTTC. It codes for CATISTPGVPHEQYF.

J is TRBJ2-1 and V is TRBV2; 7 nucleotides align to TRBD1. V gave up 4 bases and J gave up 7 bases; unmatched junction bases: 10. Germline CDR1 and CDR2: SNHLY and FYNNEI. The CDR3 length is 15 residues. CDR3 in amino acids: CASSVRQGEMNEQFF. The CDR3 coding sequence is TGTGCCAGCAGTGTACGGCAGGGGGAGATGAATGAGCAGTTCTTC.

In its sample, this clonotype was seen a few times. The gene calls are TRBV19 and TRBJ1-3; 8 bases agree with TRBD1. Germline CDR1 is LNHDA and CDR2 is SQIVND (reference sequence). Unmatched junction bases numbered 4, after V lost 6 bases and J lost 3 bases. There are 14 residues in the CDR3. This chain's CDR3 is CASSLTGDGNTIYF. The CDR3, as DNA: TGTGCCAGTAGCTTGACAGGGGATGGAAACACCATATATTTT. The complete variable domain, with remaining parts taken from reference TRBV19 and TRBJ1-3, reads DGGITQSPKYLFRKEGQNVTLSCEQNLNHDAMYWYRQDPGQGLRLIYYSQIVNDFQKGDIAEGYSVSREKKESFPLTVTSAQKNPTAFYLCASSLTGDGNTIYFGEGSWLTVV.

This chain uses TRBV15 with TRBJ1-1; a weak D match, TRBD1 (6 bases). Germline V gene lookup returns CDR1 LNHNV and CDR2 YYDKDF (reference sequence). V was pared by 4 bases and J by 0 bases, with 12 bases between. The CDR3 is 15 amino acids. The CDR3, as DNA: TGTGCCACCAGCACGTCGGGGGGCCTGAACACTGAAGCTTTCTTT. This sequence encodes CATSTSGGLNTEAFF. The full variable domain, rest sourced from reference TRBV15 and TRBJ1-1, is DAMVIQNPRYQVTQFGKPVTLSCSQTLNHNVMYWYQQKSSQAPKLLFHYYDKDFNNEADTPDNFQSRRPNTSFCFLDIRSPGLGDTAMYLCATSTSGGLNTEAFFGQGTRLTVV.

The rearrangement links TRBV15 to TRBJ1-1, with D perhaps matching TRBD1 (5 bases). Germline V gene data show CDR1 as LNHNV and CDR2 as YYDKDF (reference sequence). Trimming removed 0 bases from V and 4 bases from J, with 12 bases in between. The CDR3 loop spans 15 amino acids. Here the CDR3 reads CATSRDLGRGTEAFF. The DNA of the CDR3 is TGTGCCACCAGCAGAGATCTGGGAAGGGGCACTGAAGCTTTCTTT.

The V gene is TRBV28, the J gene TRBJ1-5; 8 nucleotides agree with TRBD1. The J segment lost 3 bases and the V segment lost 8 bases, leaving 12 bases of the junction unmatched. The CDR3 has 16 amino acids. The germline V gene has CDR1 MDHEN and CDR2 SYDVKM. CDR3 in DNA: TGTGCCAGCGATGGTGTGGGGACAGGTACCAATCAGCCCCAGCATTTT. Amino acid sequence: CASDGVGTGTNQPQHF.